A single sample is the source of the 2 T cell receptor beta chains below, sequenced in a study of cytomegalovirus exposure and HLA in healthy donors. PCR involved 60 Vbeta and 13 Jbeta primers. Libraries were prepared by immunoSEQ multiplex PCR; TCRdb keeps only in-frame clonotypes and omits some of them. The sample records 180,000 or so clones, around three quarters being singletons. Sequences were obtained from PBMCs. All receptors derive from a woman in her 30s in good health and CMV-seropositive.

The V gene is TRBV7-6, the J gene TRBJ2-3; 11 nucleotides align to TRBD2. The CDR3 runs 14 residues. V lost 4 bases and J lost 4; bases outside the gene matches: 1. CDR1 is SGHVS, CDR2 FNYEAQ, per germline. In nucleotides, the CDR3 is TGTGCCAGCAGCTCTAGCGGGGGGTCAGATACGCAGTATTTT. Translated, it gives CASSSSGGSDTQYF.

The chain combines TRBV9 with TRBJ2-5; 13 bases are a match to TRBD2. The CDR3 spans 16 residues. J lost 2 bases, V lost 2 bases, and 3 bases had no gene match. Germline CDR1 is SGDLS and CDR2 is YYNGEE. CDR3 protein: CASSVELAGGQETQYF. CDR3 DNA: TGTGCCAGCAGCGTCGAACTAGCGGGGGGGCAAGAGACCCAGTACTTC.